This TCR beta chain emerged from a study of blood T cell repertoires in COVID-19. This CDR3 comprises 16 residues. Looked up from germline, CDR1 is LGHNA and CDR2 is YNFKEQ. V was trimmed by 1 base and J by 1 base, leaving 14 bases between them. Clones were read by immunoSEQ multiplex PCR, and TCRdb kept only the in-frame ones, dropping some. The profile shows 250,000 to 300,000 clones, approximately 80% of them singletons. This TCR was sampled from a woman in her sixties or seventies with active or convalescent COVID-19. The chain links TRBV4-2 to TRBJ2-7, with a possible D match to TRBD2 (6 bases). Sequencing was done on a sample of peripheral blood. Here the CDR3 DNA reads TGTGCCAGCAGCCAAGGCGGGGTATTGTCTTCCTACGAGCAGTACTTC. Its protein is CASSQGGVLSSYEQYF.